The rows below give T cell receptor beta chains drawn from one sample of a study of vaccination effects on CD4 cells after COVID-19. Using immunoSEQ multiplex PCR, the repertoire was profiled, and TCRdb retains in-frame clones only, with some absent. The table shows 30,000 or so clones, with less than 85% occurring only once. Their antigens remain unidentified. The sample here was CD4+ T cells from PBMCs cultured with HCoV-NL63 spike peptides, taken after COVID-19 vaccination. These receptors all stem from a human donor who received a COVID-19 vaccine. Both conserved end residues are part of each CDR3. The D gene is left open where the match is weak. Not every row has a clone size; where given, it reads once, few, many or a size class.

CDR3nt,CDR3aa,abundance,d_gene,v_gene,j_gene
TGTGCCAGCAGCCGACCGTACTCCGAGACCCAGTACTTC,CASSRPYSETQYF,-,-,TRBV5-6,TRBJ2-5
TGTGCCACCGCTGGGAGTGGGGCCAACGTCCTGACTTTC,CATAGSGANVLTF,-,-,TRBV10-3,TRBJ2-6
TGTGCCAGCTCACCCCCCATGACAGGCCCCGCCGAGCAGTACTTC,CASSPPMTGPAEQYF,-,-,TRBV18,TRBJ2-7
TGCGCCAGCAGCTTAGGACAGGGGCAAGAGACCCAGTACTTC,CASSLGQGQETQYF,-,TRBD1,TRBV5-1,TRBJ2-5
TGTGCCAGCGGCACCGGGACACGAAATCAGCCCCAGCATTTT,CASGTGTRNQPQHF,-,-,TRBV2,TRBJ1-5
TGTGCCAGTAGTTCCTCTAGCGGGGGGGCCTACGAGCAGTACTTC,CASSSSSGGAYEQYF,-,TRBD2,TRBV19,TRBJ2-7
TGTGCCAGCAGACGACCCTCGGGGGGGATGGGCACCGGGGAGCTGTTTTTT,CASRRPSGGMGTGELFF,few,TRBD2,TRBV9,TRBJ2-2
TGTGCCAGCACCCGACAGGGGGGGACCGGGGAGCTGTTTTTT,CASTRQGGTGELFF,-,TRBD1,TRBV6-5,TRBJ2-2
TGTGCCAGTAGGACAGGGGATTACGAGCAGTACTTC,CASRTGDYEQYF,once,TRBD1,TRBV28,TRBJ2-7
TGTGCCAGCAGCTTAATCGGGCCCAACTATGGCTACACCTTC,CASSLIGPNYGYTF,-,-,TRBV7-9,TRBJ1-2
TGTGCCAGCTCACCTCGGGACAGGGATGGCTACACCTTC,CASSPRDRDGYTF,-,TRBD1,TRBV18,TRBJ1-2
TGTGCCAGCAGCTATACGGGTGCAACTAATGAAAAACTGTTTTTT,CASSYTGATNEKLFF,once,-,TRBV6-2/TRBV6-3,TRBJ1-4
TGTGCCAGCTCACCACAAGGGGAGGAGTTCTACGAGCAGTACTTC,CASSPQGEEFYEQYF,-,-,TRBV18,TRBJ2-7
TGCGCCAGCAGCTTGGTCACGGGAGGTAGGGACAATGAGCAGTTCTTC,CASSLVTGGRDNEQFF,-,TRBD2,TRBV5-1,TRBJ2-1
TGTGCCAGCAGCCAAGGGGGCGCCTATAATTCACCCCTCCACTTT,CASSQGGAYNSPLHF,-,TRBD1,TRBV7-9,TRBJ1-6
TGTGCCAGCAGTTTTGGGGGACAGGGGGCGGCTTTCTTT,CASSFGGQGAAFF,-,TRBD1,TRBV12-3/TRBV12-4,TRBJ1-1
TGTGCCAGTAGTATAGTTTCGGCGGGGGGGTGGGATACGCAGTATTTT,CASSIVSAGGWDTQYF,-,TRBD2,TRBV19,TRBJ2-3
TGTGCCAGCAGCGAGGGACTAGCTAACCGGGATACGCAGTATTTT,CASSEGLANRDTQYF,-,TRBD2,TRBV2,TRBJ2-3
TGTGCCAGTAGTATATCCGCCGGGACTGTAGAGACCCAGTACTTC,CASSISAGTVETQYF,-,-,TRBV19,TRBJ2-5
TGTGCCAGCAGCACGAGTACCTACGAGCAGTACTTC,CASSTSTYEQYF,-,-,TRBV6-5,TRBJ2-7
TGCGCCAGCAGCTTGGACCGCACAGGGGGCGAGAGGACCTTC,CASSLDRTGGERTF,-,TRBD1,TRBV5-1,TRBJ1-2
TGTGCCACCAGTGATCCTAGGGAAGTTGATACGCAGTATTTT,CATSDPREVDTQYF,-,-,TRBV24-1,TRBJ2-3
TGCGCCAGCAGCTCCGAGTACCAAGAGACCCAGTACTTC,CASSSEYQETQYF,-,-,TRBV5-1,TRBJ2-5
TGTGCCAGCAGCGTAGCACCACCGGGGCTAGCGGGAGGAACCGGGGAGCTGTTTTTT,CASSVAPPGLAGGTGELFF,-,TRBD2,TRBV9,TRBJ2-2
TGTGCCAGCGCCAGCAGGCCCCTCGGCTATGGCTACACCTTC,CASASRPLGYGYTF,-,-,TRBV27,TRBJ1-2
TGTGCCAGCAGTTTCCCACCTTACACACCGAATTCACCCCTCCACTTT,CASSFPPYTPNSPLHF,-,-,TRBV6-5,TRBJ1-6
TGTGCCAGCAGCCGGGGGTCGGGGTACGAGACCCAGTACTTC,CASSRGSGYETQYF,-,-,TRBV5-6,TRBJ2-5
TGTGCCAGTAGTATATCGGCAGCGAACACCGGGGAGCTGTTTTTT,CASSISAANTGELFF,-,-,TRBV19,TRBJ2-2
TGCGCCAGCAGCCAAGCGGAGTACAATGAGCAGTTCTTC,CASSQAEYNEQFF,-,-,TRBV4-1,TRBJ2-1
TGTGCCAGCAGCACCCCAGGGAGCGAGCAGTACTTC,CASSTPGSEQYF,few,-,TRBV7-9,TRBJ2-7
TGTGCCAGCAGCGCGAGTAGGGCCACTGAAGCTTTCTTT,CASSASRATEAFF,-,-,TRBV6-6,TRBJ1-1
TGTGCCAGCATTAAGCGGGACACTGAAGCTTTCTTT,CASIKRDTEAFF,few,-,TRBV6-5,TRBJ1-1
TGTGCCAGCAGCTTAGCGATGGGACGGGGCTCTAGGGCCAACGTCCTGACTTTC,CASSLAMGRGSRANVLTF,-,-,TRBV7-8,TRBJ2-6
TGTGCCAGCAGTTTTATATCAGATACGCAGTATTTT,CASSFISDTQYF,-,-,TRBV12-3/TRBV12-4,TRBJ2-3
TGCGCCAGCAGCCTGACAGGGGGCGAGGTCACTGAAGCTTTCTTT,CASSLTGGEVTEAFF,-,TRBD1,TRBV5-1,TRBJ1-1
TGTGCCAGCTACACAGATACGCAGTATTTT,CASYTDTQYF,-,-,TRBV6-4,TRBJ2-3
TGTGCCAGCAGCTTAGGCAGGGTGTATGGCTACACCTTC,CASSLGRVYGYTF,-,-,TRBV7-9,TRBJ1-2
TGTGCCAGCAGTTACGACCATGCAGGGTACGGCTACACCTTC,CASSYDHAGYGYTF,-,-,TRBV6-5,TRBJ1-2
TGTGCCATCGGGAGGGGCCCCAGACAGGGCTCGATCTATGGCTACACCTTC,CAIGRGPRQGSIYGYTF,-,TRBD1,TRBV10-3,TRBJ1-2
TGCGCCAGCAGCTTGGCCAACTGGGATAATGAAAAACTGTTTTTT,CASSLANWDNEKLFF,-,-,TRBV5-1,TRBJ1-4
TGTGCCAGCAGTTATACTAGGAGGGCAGATACGCAGTATTTT,CASSYTRRADTQYF,-,-,TRBV6-5,TRBJ2-3
TGCGCCAGCAGCTTGGGCCCCAGGGGAGGAGTTAGTGTCGAGCAGTACTTC,CASSLGPRGGVSVEQYF,-,-,TRBV5-1,TRBJ2-7
TGTGCCAGTAGTATTATGGGGGAAGGCCTTGGAAACACCATATATTTT,CASSIMGEGLGNTIYF,-,-,TRBV19,TRBJ1-3
TGTGCCAGCAGCTCTAGTAGGGCCAACGTCCTGACTTTC,CASSSSRANVLTF,-,-,TRBV11-3,TRBJ2-6
TGTGCCAGCAGCCAAGGGACTAGCGGGATGATCGGTGAGCAGTTCTTC,CASSQGTSGMIGEQFF,-,TRBD2,TRBV3-1/TRBV3-2,TRBJ2-1
TGTGCCAGCAGGCAGGGGGCAAGCGCCGGGGAGCTGTTTTTT,CASRQGASAGELFF,-,TRBD1,TRBV27,TRBJ2-2
TGTGCCAGCAGTGCCATGGGACTAGCGGGAGTAAATGAGCAGTTCTTC,CASSAMGLAGVNEQFF,-,TRBD2,TRBV2,TRBJ2-1
TGTGCCAGCCGGACAGATCAAGAGACCCAGTACTTC,CASRTDQETQYF,-,-,TRBV5-4,TRBJ2-5
TGTGCCAGCTCACCTACAGGGGTGGGTGAGCAGTACTTC,CASSPTGVGEQYF,-,TRBD1,TRBV18,TRBJ2-7
TGTGCCAGCAGCCCCCAGTCGGGGGCATATGAAAAACTGTTTTTT,CASSPQSGAYEKLFF,-,-,TRBV7-9,TRBJ1-4